This T cell receptor (beta chain) stems from a study of immune cell composition in non-small cell lung cancer. Study-level findings and limits: Tumour-associated clones >0.5% occurred in roughly 30% of adenocarcinomas, approximately 74% of squamous. Top 10 clone scores and clonality were higher in squamous than adenocarcinoma.

Template was genomic DNA from frozen, unsorted single-cell suspensions. For this clone: Its matching antigen is unknown.

Germline values: CDR1 SGHNT, CDR2 YYREEE (reference sequence). This CDR3 is 16 amino acids long. Trimming took off 3 bases at V and 3 bases at J, with 17 bases between the two ends. The assay was immunoSEQ multiplex PCR, and TCRdb's table has in-frame clones only and misses some. The table shows roughly 6,600 clones, with about three quarters occurring only once. What was sequenced was lung tumor tissue. The receptor was derived from a human donor with non-small cell lung cancer. The chain recombines TRBV5-4 with TRBJ2-3, with D maybe TRBD2 (6 bases). The CDR3: CASSSGGSPLTDTQYF. Written as DNA, the CDR3 is TGTGCCAGCAGCTCCGGGGGTTCCCCCCTGACAGATACGCAGTATTTT. Full variable domain (rest looked up from reference TRBV5-4 and TRBJ2-3): ETGVTQSPTHLIKTRGQQVTLRCSSQSGHNTVSWYQQALGQGPQFIFQYYREEENGRGNFPPRFSGLQFPNYSSELNVNALELDDSALYLCASSSGGSPLTDTQYFGPGTRLTVL.